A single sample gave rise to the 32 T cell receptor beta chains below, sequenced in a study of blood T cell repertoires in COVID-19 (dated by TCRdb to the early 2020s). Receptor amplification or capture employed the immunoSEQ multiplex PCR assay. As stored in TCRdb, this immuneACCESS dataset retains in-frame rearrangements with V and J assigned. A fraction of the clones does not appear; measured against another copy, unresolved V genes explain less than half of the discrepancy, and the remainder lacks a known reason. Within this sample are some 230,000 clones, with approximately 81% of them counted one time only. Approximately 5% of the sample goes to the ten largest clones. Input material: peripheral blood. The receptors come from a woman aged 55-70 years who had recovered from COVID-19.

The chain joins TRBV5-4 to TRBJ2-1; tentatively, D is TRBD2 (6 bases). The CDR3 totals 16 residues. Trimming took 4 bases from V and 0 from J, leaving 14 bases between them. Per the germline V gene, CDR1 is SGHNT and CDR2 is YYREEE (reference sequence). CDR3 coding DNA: TGTGCCAGCAGCCCGGCAGCGGGTGGCTCCTACAATGAGCAGTTCTTC. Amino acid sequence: CASSPAAGGSYNEQFF.

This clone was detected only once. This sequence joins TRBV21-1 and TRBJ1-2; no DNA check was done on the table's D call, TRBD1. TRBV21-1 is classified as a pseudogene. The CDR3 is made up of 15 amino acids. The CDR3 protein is CASSLRQGSNYGYTF. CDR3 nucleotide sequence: TGTGCCAGCAGCCTTAGACAGGGATCTAACTATGGCTACACCTTC.

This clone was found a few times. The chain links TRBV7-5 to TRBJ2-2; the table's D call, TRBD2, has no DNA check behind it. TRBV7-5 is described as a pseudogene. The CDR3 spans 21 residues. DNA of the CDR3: TGTGCCAGAAGCTTAGCGGAGATTCGGGCTAGCGGGGGCCCGAACACCGGGGAGCTGTTTTTT. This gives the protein CARSLAEIRASGGPNTGELFF.

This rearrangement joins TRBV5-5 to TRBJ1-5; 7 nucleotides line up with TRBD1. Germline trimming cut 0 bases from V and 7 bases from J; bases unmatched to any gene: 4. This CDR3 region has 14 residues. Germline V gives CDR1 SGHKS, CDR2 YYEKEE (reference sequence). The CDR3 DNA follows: TGTGCCAGCAGCTTGGTTGACAGGGAACAGCCCCAGCATTTT. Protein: CASSLVDREQPQHF.

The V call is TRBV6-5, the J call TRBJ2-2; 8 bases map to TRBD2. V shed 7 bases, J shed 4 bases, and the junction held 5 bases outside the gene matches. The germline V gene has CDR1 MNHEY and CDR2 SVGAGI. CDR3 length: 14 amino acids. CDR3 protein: CASNRGGVTGELFF. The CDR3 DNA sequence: TGTGCCAGCAACCGGGGGGGCGTCACCGGGGAGCTGTTTTTT.

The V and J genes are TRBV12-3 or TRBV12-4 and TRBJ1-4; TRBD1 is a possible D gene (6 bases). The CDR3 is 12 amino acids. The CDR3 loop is CASGRGHEKLFF. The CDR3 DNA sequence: TGTGCTTCCGGGCGGGGGCATGAAAAACTGTTTTTT.

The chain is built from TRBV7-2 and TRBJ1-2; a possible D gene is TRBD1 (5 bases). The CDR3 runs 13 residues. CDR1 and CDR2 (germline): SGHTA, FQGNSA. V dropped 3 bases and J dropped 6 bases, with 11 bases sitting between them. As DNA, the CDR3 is TGTGCCAGCAGCTTGACGGCAGGGAATGGCTACACCTTC. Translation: CASSLTAGNGYTF. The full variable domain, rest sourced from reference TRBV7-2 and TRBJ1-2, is GAGVSQSPSNKVTEKGKDVELRCDPISGHTALYWYRQSLGQGLEFLIYFQGNSAPDKSGLPSDRFSAERTGGSVSTLTIQRTQQEDSAVYLCASSLTAGNGYTFGSGTRLTVV.

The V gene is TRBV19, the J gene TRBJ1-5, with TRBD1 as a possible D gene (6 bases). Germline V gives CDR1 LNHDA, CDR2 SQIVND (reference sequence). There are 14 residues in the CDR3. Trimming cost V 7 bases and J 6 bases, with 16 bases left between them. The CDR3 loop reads CASKAGVPTQPQHF. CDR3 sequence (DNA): TGTGCCAGTAAGGCAGGGGTTCCCACTCAGCCCCAGCATTTT. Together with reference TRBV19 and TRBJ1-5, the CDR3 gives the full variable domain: DGGITQSPKYLFRKEGQNVTLSCEQNLNHDAMYWYRQDPGQGLRLIYYSQIVNDFQKGDIAEGYSVSREKKESFPLTVTSAQKNPTAFYLCASKAGVPTQPQHFGDGTRLSIL.

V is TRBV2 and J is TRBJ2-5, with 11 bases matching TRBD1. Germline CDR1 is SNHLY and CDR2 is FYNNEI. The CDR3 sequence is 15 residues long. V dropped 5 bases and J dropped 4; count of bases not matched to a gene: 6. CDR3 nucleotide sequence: TGTGCCAGCAGTCGGACAGGGGGCCCCACAGAGACCCAGTACTTC. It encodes CASSRTGGPTETQYF.

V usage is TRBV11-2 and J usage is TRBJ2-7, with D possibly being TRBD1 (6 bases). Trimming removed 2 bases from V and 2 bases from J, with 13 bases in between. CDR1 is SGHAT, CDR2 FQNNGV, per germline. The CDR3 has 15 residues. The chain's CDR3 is CASSLTKGEPYEQYF. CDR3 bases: TGTGCCAGCAGCTTAACAAAGGGGGAGCCCTACGAGCAGTACTTC.

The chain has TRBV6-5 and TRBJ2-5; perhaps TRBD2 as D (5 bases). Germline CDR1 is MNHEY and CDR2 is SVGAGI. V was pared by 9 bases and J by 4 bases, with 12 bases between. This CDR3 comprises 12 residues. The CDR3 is CARAGMRETQYF. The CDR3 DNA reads TGTGCCAGGGCCGGGATGCGAGAGACCCAGTACTTC.

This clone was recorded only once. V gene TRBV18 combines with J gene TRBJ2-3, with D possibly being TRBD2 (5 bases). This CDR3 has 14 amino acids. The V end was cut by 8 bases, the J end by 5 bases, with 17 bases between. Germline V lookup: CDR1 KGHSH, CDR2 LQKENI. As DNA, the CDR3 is TGTGCCAGCACTGACTCCCCCGGGGTAGATACGCAGTATTTT. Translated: CASTDSPGVDTQYF.

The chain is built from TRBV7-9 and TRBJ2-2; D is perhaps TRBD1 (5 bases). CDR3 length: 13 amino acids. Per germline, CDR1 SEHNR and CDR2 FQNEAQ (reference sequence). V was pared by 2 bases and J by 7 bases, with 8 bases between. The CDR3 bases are TGTGCCAGCAGCTTACTCCAGGGCGGGGAGCTGTTTTTT. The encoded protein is CASSLLQGGELFF. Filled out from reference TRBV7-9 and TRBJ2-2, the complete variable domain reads DTGVSQNPRHKITKRGQNVTFRCDPISEHNRLYWYRQTLGQGPEFLTYFQNEAQLEKSRLLSDRFSAERPKGSFSTLEIQRTEQGDSAMYLCASSLLQGGELFFGEGSRLTVL.

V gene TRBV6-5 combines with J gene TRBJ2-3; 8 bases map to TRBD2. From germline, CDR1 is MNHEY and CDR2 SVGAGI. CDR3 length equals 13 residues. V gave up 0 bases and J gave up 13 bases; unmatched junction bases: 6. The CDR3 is CASSYSNGGAEYF. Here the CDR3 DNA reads TGTGCCAGCAGTTACTCAAACGGGGGGGCCGAGTATTTT.

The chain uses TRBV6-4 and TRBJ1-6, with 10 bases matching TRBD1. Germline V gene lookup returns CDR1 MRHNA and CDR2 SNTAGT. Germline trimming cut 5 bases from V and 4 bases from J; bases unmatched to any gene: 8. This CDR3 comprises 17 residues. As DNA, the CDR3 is TGTGCCAGCAGTAATCCCGGGACAGGGGCTTATAATTCACCCCTCCACTTT. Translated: CASSNPGTGAYNSPLHF.

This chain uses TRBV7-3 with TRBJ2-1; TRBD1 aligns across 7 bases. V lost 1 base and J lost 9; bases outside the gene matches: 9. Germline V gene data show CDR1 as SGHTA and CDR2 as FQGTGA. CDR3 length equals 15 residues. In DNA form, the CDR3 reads TGTGCCAGCAGCTTAAATCCAGGGGGAAACGGTGAGCAGTTCTTC. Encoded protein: CASSLNPGGNGEQFF.

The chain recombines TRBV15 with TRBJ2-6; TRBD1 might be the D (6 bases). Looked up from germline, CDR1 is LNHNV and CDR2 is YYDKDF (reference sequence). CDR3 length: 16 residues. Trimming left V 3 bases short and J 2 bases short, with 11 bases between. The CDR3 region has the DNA TGTGCCACCAGCAGCAGGGGTTTCCCTGGGGCCAACGTCCTGACTTTC. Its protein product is CATSSRGFPGANVLTF.

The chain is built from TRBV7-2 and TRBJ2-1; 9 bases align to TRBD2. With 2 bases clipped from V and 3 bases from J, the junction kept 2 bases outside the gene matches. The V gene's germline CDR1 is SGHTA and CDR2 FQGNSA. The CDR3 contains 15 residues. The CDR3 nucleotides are TGTGCCAGCAGCTTAACTAGCGGGCTCTACAATGAGCAGTTCTTC. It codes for CASSLTSGLYNEQFF.

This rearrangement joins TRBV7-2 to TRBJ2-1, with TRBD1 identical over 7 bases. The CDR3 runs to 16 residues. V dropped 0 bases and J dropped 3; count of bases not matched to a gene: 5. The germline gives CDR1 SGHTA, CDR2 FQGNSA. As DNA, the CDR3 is TGTGCCAGCAGCTTAGCGCGGTACAGGGGCTACAATGAGCAGTTCTTC. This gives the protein CASSLARYRGYNEQFF.

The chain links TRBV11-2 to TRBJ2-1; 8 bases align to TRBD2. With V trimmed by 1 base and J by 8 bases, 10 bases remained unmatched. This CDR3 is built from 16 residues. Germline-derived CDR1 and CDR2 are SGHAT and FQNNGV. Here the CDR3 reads CASSLARRGEGHEQFF. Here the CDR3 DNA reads TGTGCCAGCAGCTTAGCGAGGCGGGGGGAGGGGCATGAGCAGTTCTTC.

As DNA, the CDR3 is TGCGCCAGCAGCTTGGGGACTAGCCCGTTTTACGTTCAGTACTTC. Protein product: CASSLGTSPFYVQYF. The chain employs TRBV5-1 and TRBJ2-4; 8 bases agree with TRBD2. CDR1 SGHRS and CDR2 YFSETQ come from the germline V gene. With 0 bases clipped from V and 11 bases from J, the junction kept 10 bases outside the gene matches. The length of the CDR3 is 15 residues.

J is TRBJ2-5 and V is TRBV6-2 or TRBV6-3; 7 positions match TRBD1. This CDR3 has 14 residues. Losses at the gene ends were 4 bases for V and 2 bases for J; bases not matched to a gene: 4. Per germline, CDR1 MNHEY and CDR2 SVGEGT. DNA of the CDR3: TGTGCCAGCAGTTCTGGGACAGCTCAAGAGACCCAGTACTTC. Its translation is CASSSGTAQETQYF.

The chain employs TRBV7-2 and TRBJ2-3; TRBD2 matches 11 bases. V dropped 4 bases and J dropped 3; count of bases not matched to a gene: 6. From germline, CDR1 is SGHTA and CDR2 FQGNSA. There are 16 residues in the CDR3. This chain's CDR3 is CASSYQGLAVTDTQYF. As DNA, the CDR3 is TGTGCCAGCAGCTACCAGGGACTAGCGGTGACAGATACGCAGTATTTT. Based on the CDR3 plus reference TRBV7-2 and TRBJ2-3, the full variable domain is GAGVSQSPSNKVTEKGKDVELRCDPISGHTALYWYRQSLGQGLEFLIYFQGNSAPDKSGLPSDRFSAERTGGSVSTLTIQRTQQEDSAVYLCASSYQGLAVTDTQYFGPGTRLTVL.

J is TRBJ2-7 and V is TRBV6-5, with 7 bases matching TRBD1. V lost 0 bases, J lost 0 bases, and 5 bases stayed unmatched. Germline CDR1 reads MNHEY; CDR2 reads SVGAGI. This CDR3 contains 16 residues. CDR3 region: CASSYSPSGGSYEQYF. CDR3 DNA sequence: TGTGCCAGCAGTTACTCCCCATCAGGGGGCTCCTACGAGCAGTACTTC.

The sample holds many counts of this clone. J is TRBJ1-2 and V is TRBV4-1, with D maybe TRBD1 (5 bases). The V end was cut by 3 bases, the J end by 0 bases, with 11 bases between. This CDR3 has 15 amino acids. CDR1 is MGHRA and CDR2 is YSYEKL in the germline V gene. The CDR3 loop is CASSHSTGANYGYTF. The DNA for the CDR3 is TGCGCCAGCAGCCACTCCACAGGAGCTAACTATGGCTACACCTTC.

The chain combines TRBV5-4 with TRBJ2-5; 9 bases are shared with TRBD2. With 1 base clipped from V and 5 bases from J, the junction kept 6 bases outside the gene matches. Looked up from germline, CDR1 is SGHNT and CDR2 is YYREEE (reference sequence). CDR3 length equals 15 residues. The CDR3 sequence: CASSLQRGAVETQYF. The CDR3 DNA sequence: TGTGCCAGCAGCTTGCAGCGGGGGGCCGTGGAGACCCAGTACTTC.

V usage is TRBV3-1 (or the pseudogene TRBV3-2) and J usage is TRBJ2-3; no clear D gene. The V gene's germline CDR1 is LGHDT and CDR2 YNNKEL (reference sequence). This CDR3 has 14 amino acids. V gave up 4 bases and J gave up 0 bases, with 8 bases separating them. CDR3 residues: CASSRVRSTDTQYF. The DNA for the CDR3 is TGTGCCAGCAGCCGTGTCAGGAGCACAGATACGCAGTATTTT.

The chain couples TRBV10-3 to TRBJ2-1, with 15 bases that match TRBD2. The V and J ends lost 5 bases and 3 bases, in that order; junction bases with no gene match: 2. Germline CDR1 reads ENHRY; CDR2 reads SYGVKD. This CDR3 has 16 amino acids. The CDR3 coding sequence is TGTGCCATCAGTCGGACTAGCGGGGGGGACTACAATGAGCAGTTCTTC. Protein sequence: CAISRTSGGDYNEQFF.

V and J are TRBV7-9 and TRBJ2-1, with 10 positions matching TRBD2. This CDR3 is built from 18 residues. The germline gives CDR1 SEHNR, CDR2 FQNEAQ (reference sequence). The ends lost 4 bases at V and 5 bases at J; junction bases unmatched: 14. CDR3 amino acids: CASSSRTDYSGGNNEQFF. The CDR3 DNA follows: TGTGCCAGCAGCTCTAGGACTGATTATAGCGGGGGGAACAATGAGCAGTTCTTC.

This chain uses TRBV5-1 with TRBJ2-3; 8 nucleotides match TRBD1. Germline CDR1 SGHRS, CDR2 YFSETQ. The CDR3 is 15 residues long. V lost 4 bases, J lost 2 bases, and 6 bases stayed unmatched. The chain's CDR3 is CASSQDRADTDTQYF. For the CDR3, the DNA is TGCGCCAGCAGCCAGGACAGGGCGGACACAGATACGCAGTATTTT.

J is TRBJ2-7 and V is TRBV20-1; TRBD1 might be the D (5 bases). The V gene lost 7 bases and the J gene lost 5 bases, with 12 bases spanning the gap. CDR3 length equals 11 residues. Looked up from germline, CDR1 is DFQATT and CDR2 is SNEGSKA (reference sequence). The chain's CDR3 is CSGQGQDEQYF. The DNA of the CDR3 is TGCAGTGGGCAGGGCCAGGACGAGCAGTACTTC.

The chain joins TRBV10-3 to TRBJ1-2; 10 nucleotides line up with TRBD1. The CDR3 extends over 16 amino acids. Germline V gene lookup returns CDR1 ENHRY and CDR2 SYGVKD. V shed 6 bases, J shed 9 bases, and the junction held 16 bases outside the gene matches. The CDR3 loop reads CAISTTGTGAEKSYTF. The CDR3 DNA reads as TGTGCCATCAGCACAACCGGGACAGGGGCCGAAAAGAGCTACACCTTC.